Listed here are 17 T cell receptor beta chains from one sample, sequenced in a study of cytomegalovirus exposure and HLA in healthy donors. The PCR had 60 Vbeta and 13 Jbeta primers. TCRdb's table, derived via immunoSEQ multiplex PCR, lists solely in-frame clones and lacks some. Found here are some 150,000 clones, about two thirds of them singletons; the top ten hold approximately 3%. The specimen sequenced was PBMCs. The receptors were gathered from a young woman in good health and CMV-seronegative.

The rearrangement uses TRBV7-8 and TRBJ2-2; 8 bases are shared with TRBD1. J lost 1 base, V lost 5 bases, and 3 bases had no gene match. Germline V gives CDR1 SGHVS, CDR2 FQNEAQ. This CDR3 contains 15 residues. The CDR3 DNA reads as TGTGCCAGCAGCCACGGACAGGGGAACACCGGGGAGCTGTTTTTT. The encoded protein is CASSHGQGNTGELFF. The full variable domain, its missing parts supplied by reference TRBV7-8 and TRBJ2-2, is GAGVSQSPRYKVAKRGQDVALRCDPISGHVSLFWYQQALGQGPEFLTYFQNEAQLDKSGLPSDRFFAERPEGSVSTLKIQRTQQEDSAVYLCASSHGQGNTGELFFGEGSRLTVL.

V and J are TRBV6-1 and TRBJ2-6; the D gene is possibly TRBD2 (6 bases). Germline V lookup: CDR1 MNHNS, CDR2 SASEGT. V lost 8 bases and J lost 0, with 11 bases in between. This CDR3 comprises 15 residues. The DNA of the CDR3 is TGTGCCAGCGGAGGGGAACCCTCTGGGGCCAACGTCCTGACTTTC. Translating gives CASGGEPSGANVLTF.

The chain uses TRBV6-5 and TRBJ1-5; 9 nucleotides align to TRBD1. Germline V gene data show CDR1 as MNHEY and CDR2 as SVGAGI. The CDR3 covers 15 residues. J gave up 4 bases and V 0 bases, and 1 base lay outside the gene matches. The CDR3 protein is CASSYSQGANQPQHF. The CDR3 bases are TGTGCCAGCAGTTACTCACAGGGGGCGAATCAGCCCCAGCATTTT.

J is TRBJ2-7 and V is TRBV29-1, with 7 bases fitting TRBD2. The CDR3 extends over 13 amino acids. The V and J ends lost 3 bases and 0 bases, in that order; junction bases with no gene match: 2. The germline V gene has CDR1 SQVTM and CDR2 ANQGSEA. The CDR3 sequence is CSVEGDYSYEQYF. The CDR3 DNA follows: TGCAGCGTTGAGGGGGACTACTCCTACGAGCAGTACTTC.

The chain recombines TRBV19 with TRBJ1-1; TRBD1 aligns across 9 bases. The germline gives CDR1 LNHDA, CDR2 SQIVND (reference sequence). The CDR3 consists of 16 residues. V gave up 5 bases and J gave up 2 bases; unmatched junction bases: 9. The CDR3 nucleotides are TGTGCCAGTAGTCCCGGGACAGGGTATGGAAACACTGAAGCTTTCTTT. Translating it yields CASSPGTGYGNTEAFF.

V is TRBV27 and J is TRBJ2-7; 7 bases agree with TRBD2. This CDR3 comprises 15 residues. The V and J ends lost 8 bases and 0 bases, in that order; junction bases with no gene match: 10. Germline lookup yields CDR1 MNHEY and CDR2 SMNVEV (reference sequence). The CDR3 here is CASGPSASGSYEQYF. The CDR3 DNA is TGTGCCAGCGGACCGTCGGCTAGCGGCTCCTACGAGCAGTACTTC.

The chain carries TRBV6-1 and TRBJ2-7; tentative D call: TRBD1 (6 bases). V shed 3 bases and J shed 4 bases, with 10 bases lying between them. The CDR3 totals 13 residues. Per the germline V gene, CDR1 is MNHNS and CDR2 is SASEGT. DNA for the CDR3: TGTGCCAGCAGTGACAACAGGGCGTACGAGCAGTACTTC. The encoded protein is CASSDNRAYEQYF.

Notes on this clone: Different DNA sequences within this sample yield the same CDR3. The rearrangement links TRBV29-1 to TRBJ1-2, with no clear D. The CDR3 runs 11 residues. The germline V gene has CDR1 SQVTM and CDR2 ANQGSEA. V was trimmed by 7 bases and J by 6 bases, leaving 12 bases between them. The CDR3 spells CSAEEGDGYTF. CDR3 nucleotide sequence: TGCAGCGCGGAGGAGGGTGATGGCTACACCTTC.

This rearrangement joins TRBV29-1 to TRBJ2-4, with TRBD2 as a possible D gene (6 bases). Germline CDR1 and CDR2: SQVTM and ANQGSEA. The CDR3 is 12 amino acids. V lost 1 base, J lost 6 bases, and 7 bases lay in between. The CDR3 nucleotides read TGCAGCGTTGAAGGGGGAGGAAACATTCAGTACTTC. Its translation: CSVEGGGNIQYF.

This clone was seen more than once but under ten times. The chain carries TRBV28 and TRBJ1-1, with D possibly being TRBD1 (5 bases). Trimming pared 5 bases from V and 4 bases from J, leaving 14 bases between. This CDR3 region has 14 residues. The germline CDR1 and CDR2 sequences are MDHEN and SYDVKM. CDR3 residues: CASSPGIGFTEAFF. As DNA, the CDR3 is TGTGCCAGCAGTCCAGGGATTGGGTTCACTGAAGCTTTCTTT.

V is TRBV25-1 and J is TRBJ2-1; TRBD2 matches at 10 bases. Losses at the gene ends were 1 base for V and 9 bases for J; bases not matched to a gene: 9. CDR3 length: 16 residues. The germline V gene has CDR1 MGHDK and CDR2 SYGVNS. The CDR3 protein is CASSESTGTSEGEQFF. The CDR3 nucleotides are TGTGCCAGCAGTGAATCCACCGGGACTAGCGAAGGTGAGCAGTTCTTC.

The DNA for the CDR3 is TGTGCCAGCAGCGTTCCGAAAAGACTAGCGGGAGACTATGAGCAGTTCTTC. This translates into CASSVPKRLAGDYEQFF. The J gene is TRBJ2-1, the V gene TRBV9; 12 bases map to TRBD2. CDR1 and CDR2 from the germline V gene are SGDLS and YYNGEE. J gave up 8 bases and V 2 bases, and 11 bases lay outside the gene matches. The length of the CDR3 is 17 residues.

This chain joins TRBV4-1 and TRBJ1-5; 7 nucleotides align to TRBD1. Looked up from germline, CDR1 is MGHRA and CDR2 is YSYEKL. J lost 0 bases, V lost 4 bases, and 15 bases had no gene match. CDR3 size: 19 residues. This chain's CDR3 is CASSPGERGLMSSNQPQHF. Written as DNA, the CDR3 is TGCGCCAGCAGCCCCGGTGAAAGGGGGCTCATGTCTAGCAATCAGCCCCAGCATTTT.

The J gene is TRBJ1-2, the V gene TRBV6-5; perhaps TRBD1 as D (5 bases). V lost 3 bases to trimming and J lost 8 bases, with 16 bases between them. This CDR3 region has 14 residues. Germline V CDR1 and CDR2: MNHEY, SVGAGI. DNA of the CDR3: TGTGCCAGCAGTTATGGTGGGGGGTTTGAAGGCTACACCTTC. This encodes CASSYGGGFEGYTF.

V usage is TRBV13 and J usage is TRBJ1-1; D is perhaps TRBD1 (5 bases). V was clipped by 2 bases and J by 1 base, with 17 bases between them. Per the germline V gene, CDR1 is PRHDT and CDR2 is FYEKMQ (reference sequence). This CDR3 is built from 17 residues. Here the CDR3 reads CASSLSGMGQPNTEAFF. The CDR3 DNA reads TGTGCCAGCAGCTTATCTGGCATGGGGCAACCGAACACTGAAGCTTTCTTT.

The V gene is TRBV30, the J gene TRBJ2-1, with D uncertain. CDR1 is GTSNPN and CDR2 is SVGIG in the germline V gene (reference sequence). Trimming cost V 0 bases and J 2 bases, with 5 bases left between them. The CDR3 contains 13 residues. CDR3 sequence reads: CAWSVSAYNEQFF. CDR3 nucleotides: TGTGCCTGGAGTGTGTCGGCCTACAATGAGCAGTTCTTC. The full variable domain, with the rest looked up from reference TRBV30 and TRBJ2-1, is SQTIHQWPATLVQPVGSPLSLECTVEGTSNPNLYWYRQAAGRGLQLLFYSVGIGQISSEVPQNLSASRPQDRQFILSSKKLLLSDSGFYLCAWSVSAYNEQFFGPGTRLTVL.

The chain uses TRBV5-6 and TRBJ2-1; perhaps TRBD1 as D (7 bases). Germline V gene lookup returns CDR1 SGHDT and CDR2 YYEEEE. Trimming took off 4 bases at V and 10 bases at J, with 12 bases between the two ends. This CDR3 comprises 12 residues. The CDR3 coding sequence is TGTGCCAGCAGCCTTGCGGGACAGGAGCAGTTCTTC. Protein product: CASSLAGQEQFF. Full variable domain (outside the CDR3, taken from reference TRBV5-6 and TRBJ2-1): DAGVTQSPTHLIKTRGQQVTLRCSPKSGHDTVSWYQQALGQGPQFIFQYYEEEERQRGNFPDRFSGHQFPNYSSELNVNALLLGDSALYLCASSLAGQEQFFGPGTRLTVL.